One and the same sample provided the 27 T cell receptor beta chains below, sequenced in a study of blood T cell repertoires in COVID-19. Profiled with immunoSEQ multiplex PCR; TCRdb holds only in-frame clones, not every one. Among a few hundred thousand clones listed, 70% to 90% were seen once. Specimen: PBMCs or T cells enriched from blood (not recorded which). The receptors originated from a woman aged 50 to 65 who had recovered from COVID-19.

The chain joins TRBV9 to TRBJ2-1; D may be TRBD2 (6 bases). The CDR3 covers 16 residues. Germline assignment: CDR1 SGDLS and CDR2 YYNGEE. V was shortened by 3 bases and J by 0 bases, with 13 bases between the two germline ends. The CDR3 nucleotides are TGTGCCAGCAGCGCCTCCGGGACTCTCTCCTACAATGAGCAGTTCTTC. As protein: CASSASGTLSYNEQFF. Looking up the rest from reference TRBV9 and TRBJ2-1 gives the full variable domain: DSGVTQTPKHLITATGQRVTLRCSPRSGDLSVYWYQQSLDQGLQFLIQYYNGEERAKGNILERFSAQQFPDLHSELNLSSLELGDSALYFCASSASGTLSYNEQFFGPGTRLTVL.

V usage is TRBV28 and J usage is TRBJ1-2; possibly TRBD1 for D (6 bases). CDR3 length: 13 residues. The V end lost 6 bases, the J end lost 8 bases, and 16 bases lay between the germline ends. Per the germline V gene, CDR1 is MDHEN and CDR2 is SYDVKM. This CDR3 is CASRKGGREGYTF. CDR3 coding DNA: TGTGCCAGCAGAAAGGGGGGGCGGGAAGGCTACACCTTC.

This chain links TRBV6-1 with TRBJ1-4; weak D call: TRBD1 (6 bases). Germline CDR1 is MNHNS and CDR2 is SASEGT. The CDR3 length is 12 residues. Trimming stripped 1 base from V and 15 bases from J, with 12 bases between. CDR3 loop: CASSEGGTGMFF. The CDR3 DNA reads TGTGCCAGCAGTGAAGGGGGTACAGGGATGTTTTTT.

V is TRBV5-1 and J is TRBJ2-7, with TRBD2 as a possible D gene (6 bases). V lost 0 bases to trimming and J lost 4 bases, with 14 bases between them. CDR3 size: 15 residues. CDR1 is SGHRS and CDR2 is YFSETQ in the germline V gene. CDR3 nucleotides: TGCGCCAGCAGCTTGGGTGGGGGAGGAAGATACGAGCAGTACTTC. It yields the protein CASSLGGGGRYEQYF.

The CDR3 sequence: CASSLRQKETQYF. CDR3 nucleotides: TGTGCCAGCAGCTTACGACAGAAAGAGACCCAGTACTTC. The chain carries TRBV5-6 and TRBJ2-5; maybe TRBD1 (5 bases). The CDR3 spans 13 residues. The V gene lost 2 bases and the J gene lost 3 bases, with 8 bases spanning the gap. Looked up from germline, CDR1 is SGHDT and CDR2 is YYEEEE.

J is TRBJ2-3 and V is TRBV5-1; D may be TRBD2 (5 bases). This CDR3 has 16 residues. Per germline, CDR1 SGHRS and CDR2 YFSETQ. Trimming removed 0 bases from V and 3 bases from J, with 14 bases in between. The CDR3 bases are TGCGCCAGCAGCTTGGTGGTTAGCGCGTCGACAGATACGCAGTATTTT. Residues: CASSLVVSASTDTQYF. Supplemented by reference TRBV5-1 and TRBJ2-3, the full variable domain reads KAGVTQTPRYLIKTRGQQVTLSCSPISGHRSVSWYQQTPGQGLQFLFEYFSETQRNKGNFPGRFSGRQFSNSRSEMNVSTLELGDSALYLCASSLVVSASTDTQYFGPGTRLTVL.

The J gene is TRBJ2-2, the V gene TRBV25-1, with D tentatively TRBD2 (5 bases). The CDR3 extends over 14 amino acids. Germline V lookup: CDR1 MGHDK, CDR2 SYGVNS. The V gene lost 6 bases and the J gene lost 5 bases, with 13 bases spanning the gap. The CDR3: CASSISSGTGELFF. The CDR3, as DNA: TGTGCCAGCAGCATCAGTTCGGGAACCGGGGAGCTGTTTTTT. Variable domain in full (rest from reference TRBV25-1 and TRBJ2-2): EADIYQTPRYLVIGTGKKITLECSQTMGHDKMYWYQQDPGMELHLIHYSYGVNSTEKGDLSSESTVSRIRTEHFPLTLESARPSHTSQYLCASSISSGTGELFFGEGSRLTVL.

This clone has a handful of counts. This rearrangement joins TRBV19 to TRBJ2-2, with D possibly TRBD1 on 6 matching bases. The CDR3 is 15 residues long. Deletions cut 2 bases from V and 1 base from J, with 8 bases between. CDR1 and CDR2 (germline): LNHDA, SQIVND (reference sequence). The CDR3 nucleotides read TGTGCCAGTAGTATACGGGACAAGAACACCGGGGAGCTGTTTTTT. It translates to CASSIRDKNTGELFF.

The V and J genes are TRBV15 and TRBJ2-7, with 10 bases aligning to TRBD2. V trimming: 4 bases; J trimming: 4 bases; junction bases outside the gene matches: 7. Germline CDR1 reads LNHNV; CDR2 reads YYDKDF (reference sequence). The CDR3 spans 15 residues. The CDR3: CATSTAGGPWYEQYF. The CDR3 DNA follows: TGTGCCACCAGCACAGCGGGAGGGCCATGGTACGAGCAGTACTTC.

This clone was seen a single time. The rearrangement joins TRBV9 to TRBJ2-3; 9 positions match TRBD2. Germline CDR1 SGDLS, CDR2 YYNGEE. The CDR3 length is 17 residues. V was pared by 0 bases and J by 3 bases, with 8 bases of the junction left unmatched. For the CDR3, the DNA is TGTGCCAGCAGCGTAGAATCCGGGACTAGCTTGACAGATACGCAGTATTTT. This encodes CASSVESGTSLTDTQYF. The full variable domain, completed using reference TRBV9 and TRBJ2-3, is DSGVTQTPKHLITATGQRVTLRCSPRSGDLSVYWYQQSLDQGLQFLIQYYNGEERAKGNILERFSAQQFPDLHSELNLSSLELGDSALYFCASSVESGTSLTDTQYFGPGTRLTVL.

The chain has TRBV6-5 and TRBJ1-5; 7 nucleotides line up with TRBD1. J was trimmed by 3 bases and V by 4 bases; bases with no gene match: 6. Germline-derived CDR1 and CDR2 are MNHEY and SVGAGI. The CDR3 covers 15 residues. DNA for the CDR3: TGTGCCAGCAGTTTAGAGACAGGGCACAATCAGCCCCAGCATTTT. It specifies CASSLETGHNQPQHF.

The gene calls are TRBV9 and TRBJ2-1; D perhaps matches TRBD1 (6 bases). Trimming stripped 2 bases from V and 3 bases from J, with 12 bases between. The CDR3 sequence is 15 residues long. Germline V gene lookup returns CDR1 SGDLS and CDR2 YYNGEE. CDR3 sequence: CASSVTGHLYNEQFF. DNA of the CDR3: TGTGCCAGCAGCGTTACGGGACACCTCTACAATGAGCAGTTCTTC. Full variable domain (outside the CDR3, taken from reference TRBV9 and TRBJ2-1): DSGVTQTPKHLITATGQRVTLRCSPRSGDLSVYWYQQSLDQGLQFLIQYYNGEERAKGNILERFSAQQFPDLHSELNLSSLELGDSALYFCASSVTGHLYNEQFFGPGTRLTVL.

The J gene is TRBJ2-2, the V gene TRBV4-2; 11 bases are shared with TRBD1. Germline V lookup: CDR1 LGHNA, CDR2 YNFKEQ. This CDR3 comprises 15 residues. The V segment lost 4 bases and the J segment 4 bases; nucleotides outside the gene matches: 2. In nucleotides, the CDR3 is TGTGCCAGCAGCCGGACAGGGGGCGGCACCGGGGAGCTGTTTTTT. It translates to CASSRTGGGTGELFF.

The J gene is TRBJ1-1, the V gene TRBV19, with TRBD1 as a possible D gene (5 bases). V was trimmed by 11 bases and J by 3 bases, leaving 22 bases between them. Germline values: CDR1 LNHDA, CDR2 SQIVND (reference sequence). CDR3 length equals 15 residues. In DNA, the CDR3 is TGTGCCTCGGAGGGGCGTGAATTGAGGGACACTGAAGCTTTCTTT. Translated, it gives CASEGRELRDTEAFF.

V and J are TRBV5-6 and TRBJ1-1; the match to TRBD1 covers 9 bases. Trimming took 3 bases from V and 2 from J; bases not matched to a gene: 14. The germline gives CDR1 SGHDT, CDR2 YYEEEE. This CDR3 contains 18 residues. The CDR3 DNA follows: TGTGCCAGCAGCTCCCTCAGCAGGGGACAGGGATATAACACTGAAGCTTTCTTT. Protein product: CASSSLSRGQGYNTEAFF. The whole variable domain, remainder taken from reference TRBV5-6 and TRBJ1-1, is DAGVTQSPTHLIKTRGQQVTLRCSPKSGHDTVSWYQQALGQGPQFIFQYYEEEERQRGNFPDRFSGHQFPNYSSELNVNALLLGDSALYLCASSSLSRGQGYNTEAFFGQGTRLTVV.

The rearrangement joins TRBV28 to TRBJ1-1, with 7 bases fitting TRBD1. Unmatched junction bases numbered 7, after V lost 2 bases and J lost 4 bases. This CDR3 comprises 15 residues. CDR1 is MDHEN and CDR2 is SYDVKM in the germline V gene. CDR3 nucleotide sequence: TGTGCCAGCAGTTTACTTTCCAACAGGGGCACTGAAGCTTTCTTT. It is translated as CASSLLSNRGTEAFF. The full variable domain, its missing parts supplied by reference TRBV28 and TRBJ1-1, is DVKVTQSSRYLVKRTGEKVFLECVQDMDHENMFWYRQDPGLGLRLIYFSYDVKMKEKGDIPEGYSVSREKKERFSLILESASTNQTSMYLCASSLLSNRGTEAFFGQGTRLTVV.

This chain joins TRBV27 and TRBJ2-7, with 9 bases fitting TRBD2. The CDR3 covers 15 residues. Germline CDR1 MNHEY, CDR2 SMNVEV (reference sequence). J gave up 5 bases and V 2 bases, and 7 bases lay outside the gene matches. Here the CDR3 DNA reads TGTGCCAGCAGTTTAGTGGCGGGAGGGCCCAACGAGCAGTACTTC. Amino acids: CASSLVAGGPNEQYF.

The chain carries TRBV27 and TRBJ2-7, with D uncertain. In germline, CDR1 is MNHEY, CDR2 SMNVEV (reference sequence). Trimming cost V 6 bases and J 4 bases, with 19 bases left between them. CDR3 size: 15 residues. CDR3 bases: TGTGCCAGCAGCCCCCTTCCGTTCGCGTGGTACGAGCAGTACTTC. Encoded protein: CASSPLPFAWYEQYF.

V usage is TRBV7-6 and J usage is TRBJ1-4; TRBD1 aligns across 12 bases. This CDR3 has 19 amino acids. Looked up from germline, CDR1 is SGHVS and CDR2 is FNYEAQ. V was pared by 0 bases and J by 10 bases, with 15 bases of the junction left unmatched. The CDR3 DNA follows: TGTGCCAGCAGCTTAGCGACCGGGACAGGGGGCGCAGTCGATGTAAAACTGTTTTTT. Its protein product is CASSLATGTGGAVDVKLFF.

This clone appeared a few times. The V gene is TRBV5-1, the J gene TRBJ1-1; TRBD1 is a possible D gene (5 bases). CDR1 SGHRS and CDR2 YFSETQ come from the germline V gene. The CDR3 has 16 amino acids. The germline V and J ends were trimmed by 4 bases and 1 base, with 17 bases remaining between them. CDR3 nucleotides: TGCGCCAGCAGCCTCGACAGTTCTGCACGGAACACTGAAGCTTTCTTT. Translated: CASSLDSSARNTEAFF.

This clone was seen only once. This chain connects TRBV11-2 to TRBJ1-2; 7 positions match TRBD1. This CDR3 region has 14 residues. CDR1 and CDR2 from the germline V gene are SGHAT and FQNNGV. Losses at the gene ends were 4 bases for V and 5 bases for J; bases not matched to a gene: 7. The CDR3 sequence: CASSSMTGQYGYTF. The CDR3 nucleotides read TGTGCCAGCAGCTCCATGACAGGGCAGTATGGCTACACCTTC.

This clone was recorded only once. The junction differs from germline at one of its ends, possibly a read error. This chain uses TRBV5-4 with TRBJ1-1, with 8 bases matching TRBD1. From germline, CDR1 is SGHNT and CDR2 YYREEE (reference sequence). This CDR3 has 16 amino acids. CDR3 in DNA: TGTGCCAACAGCCGGGGTGGACAGGGAGAGAACACTGAAGCTTTCTTT. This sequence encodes CANSRGGQGENTEAFF.

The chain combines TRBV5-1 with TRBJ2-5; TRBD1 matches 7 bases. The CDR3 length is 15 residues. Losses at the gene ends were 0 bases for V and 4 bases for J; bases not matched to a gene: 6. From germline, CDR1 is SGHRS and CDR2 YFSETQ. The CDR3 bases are TGCGCCAGCAGCTTGGGCGCGACAGGGCCAGAGACCCAGTACTTC. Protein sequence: CASSLGATGPETQYF.

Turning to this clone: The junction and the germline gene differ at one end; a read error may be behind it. The CDR3 nucleotides are TGTGCTAGCAGCTTAGACAGGGGTGTCTACAATGAGCAGTTCTTC. It encodes CASSLDRGVYNEQFF. The J gene is TRBJ2-1, the V gene TRBV7-7; 8 bases are a match to TRBD1. Germline V gene lookup returns CDR1 SSHAT and CDR2 FNYEAQ (reference sequence). There are 15 residues in the CDR3.

DNA of the CDR3: TGTGCCAGCAGCCAAGGGGGGGCGAGTGGCTACACCTTC. Its translation: CASSQGGASGYTF. This chain connects TRBV7-3 to TRBJ1-2, with D perhaps TRBD1 (6 bases). Trimming stripped 5 bases from V and 7 bases from J, with 14 bases between. The CDR3 extends over 13 amino acids. Germline lookup yields CDR1 SGHTA and CDR2 FQGTGA.

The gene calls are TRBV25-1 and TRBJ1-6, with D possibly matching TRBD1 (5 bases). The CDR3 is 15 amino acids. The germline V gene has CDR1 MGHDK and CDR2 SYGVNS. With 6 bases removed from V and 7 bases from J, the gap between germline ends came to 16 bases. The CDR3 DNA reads TGTGCCAGCAGCCCGGGGGGGGGTCGGAATTCACCCCTCCACTTT. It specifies CASSPGGGRNSPLHF.

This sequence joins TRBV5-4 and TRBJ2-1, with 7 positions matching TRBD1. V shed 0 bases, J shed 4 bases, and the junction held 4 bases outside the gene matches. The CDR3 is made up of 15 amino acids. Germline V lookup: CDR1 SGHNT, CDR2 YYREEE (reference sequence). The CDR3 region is CASSLGSTGYNEQFF. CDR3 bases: TGTGCCAGCAGCTTGGGCTCGACAGGGTACAATGAGCAGTTCTTC.